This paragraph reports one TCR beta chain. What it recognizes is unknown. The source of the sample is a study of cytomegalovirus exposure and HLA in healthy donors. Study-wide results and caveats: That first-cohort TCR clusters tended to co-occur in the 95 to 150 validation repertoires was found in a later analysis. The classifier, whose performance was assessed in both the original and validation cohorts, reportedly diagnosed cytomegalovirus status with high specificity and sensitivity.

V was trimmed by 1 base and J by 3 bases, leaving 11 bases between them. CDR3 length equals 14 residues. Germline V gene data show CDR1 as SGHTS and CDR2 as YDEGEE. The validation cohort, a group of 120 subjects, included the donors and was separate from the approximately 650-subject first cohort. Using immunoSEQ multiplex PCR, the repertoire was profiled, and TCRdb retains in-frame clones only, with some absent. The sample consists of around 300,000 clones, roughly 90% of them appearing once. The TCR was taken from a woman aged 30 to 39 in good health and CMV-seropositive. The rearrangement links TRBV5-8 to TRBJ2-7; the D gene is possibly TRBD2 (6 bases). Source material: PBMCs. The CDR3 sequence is CASSLIGGVYEQYF. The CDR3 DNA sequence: TGTGCCAGCAGCTTGATCGGGGGAGTCTACGAGCAGTACTTC.